This TCR beta chain was documented in a study of human T cells and chemical hapten exposure. MiXCR was run by TCRdb on the RACE reads, yielding one entry per CDR3 protein. Found here are 110,000 or so distinct CDR3 sequences, approximately 8.8% of them singletons; the top ten hold around 3%. Indicated time point: patch test 2, 6 weeks after DPC sensitization. As to treatment: therapeutic diphenylcyclopropenone sensitization with weekly scalp DPC. This clonotype was seen repeatedly, ten times or more. The receptor's source is a woman between 40 and 55 years old with alopecia areata. Some clones in this sample may be carry-over from other donors' samples. The source material was whole blood, sampled in connection with sensitization to the hapten diphenylcyclopropenone (DPC).

The CDR3 sequence is CASSPPRGGAASHTQYF. The CDR3 DNA reads as TGTGCCAGCAGCCCTCCAAGGGGGGGGGCGGCCTCCCATACGCAGTATTTT. The chain has TRBV7-2 and TRBJ2-3; TRBD2 might be the D (7 bases). Germline loops: CDR1 SGHTA, CDR2 FQGNSA. CDR3 length: 17 residues. The V end lost 5 bases, the J end lost 7 bases, and 25 bases lay between the germline ends.